This T cell receptor (beta chain) originates from a study of shared clonotypes between healthy human individuals. Genomic DNA of each subset was evenly split across several immunoSEQ plates. Generated by immunoSEQ multiplex PCR, the TCRdb table keeps only in-frame clones and is missing some. The table records roughly 2,500,000 clones, under 95% of them present only once. The V end was cut by 4 bases, the J end by 4 bases, with 14 bases between. This CDR3 has 14 residues. CDR1 is SGHRS, CDR2 YFSETQ, per germline. CD4+ cells were split into CD45RA+ naive and CD45RA-negative memory subsets. The receptor was derived from a man aged 18-30 years in good health. Some clones in this sample may be carry-over from other donors' samples. The material sequenced was naive CD4+ T cells from PBMCs. The subset is: CD45RA+ positively selected. This chain uses TRBV5-1 with TRBJ2-5; a possible D gene is TRBD2 (6 bases). CDR3: CASSPDGTVETQYF. CDR3 in DNA: TGCGCCAGCAGCCCCGACGGGACTGTAGAGACCCAGTACTTC.